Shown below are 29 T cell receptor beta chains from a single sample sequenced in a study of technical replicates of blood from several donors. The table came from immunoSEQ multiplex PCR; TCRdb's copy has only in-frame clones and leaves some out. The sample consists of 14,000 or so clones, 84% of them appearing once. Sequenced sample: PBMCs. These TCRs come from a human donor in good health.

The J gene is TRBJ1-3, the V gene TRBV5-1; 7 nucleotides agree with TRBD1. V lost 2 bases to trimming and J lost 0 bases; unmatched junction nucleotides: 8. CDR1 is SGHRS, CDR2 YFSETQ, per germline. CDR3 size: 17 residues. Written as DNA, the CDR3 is TGCGCCAGCAGCTTCGGTGGCAGGGGGGACTCTGGAAACACCATATATTTT. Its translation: CASSFGGRGDSGNTIYF.

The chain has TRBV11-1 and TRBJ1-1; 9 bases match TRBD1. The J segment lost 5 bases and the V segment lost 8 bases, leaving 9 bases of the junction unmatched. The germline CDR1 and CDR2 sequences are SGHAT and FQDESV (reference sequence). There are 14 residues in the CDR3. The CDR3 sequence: CASAEQGARTEAFF. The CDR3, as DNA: TGTGCCAGCGCCGAACAGGGGGCGCGGACTGAAGCTTTCTTT.

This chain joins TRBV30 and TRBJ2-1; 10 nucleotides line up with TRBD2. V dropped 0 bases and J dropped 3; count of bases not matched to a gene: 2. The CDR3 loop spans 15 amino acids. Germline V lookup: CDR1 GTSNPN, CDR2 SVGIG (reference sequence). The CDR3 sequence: CAWSVTSGDYNEQFF. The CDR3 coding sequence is TGTGCCTGGAGTGTAACTAGCGGGGACTACAATGAGCAGTTCTTC.

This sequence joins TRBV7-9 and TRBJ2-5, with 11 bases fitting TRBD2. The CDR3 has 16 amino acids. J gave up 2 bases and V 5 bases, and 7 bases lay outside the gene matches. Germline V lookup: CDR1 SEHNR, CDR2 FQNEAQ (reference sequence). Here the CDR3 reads CASSPLAGEWQETQYF. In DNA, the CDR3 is TGTGCCAGCAGCCCACTAGCGGGAGAGTGGCAAGAGACCCAGTACTTC.

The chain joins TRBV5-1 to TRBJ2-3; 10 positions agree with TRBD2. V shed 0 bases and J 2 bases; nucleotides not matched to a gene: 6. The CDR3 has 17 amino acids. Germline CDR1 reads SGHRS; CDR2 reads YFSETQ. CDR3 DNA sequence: TGCGCCAGCAGCTTGGGAAGCGGGAGGGCCGTCACAGATACGCAGTATTTT. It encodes CASSLGSGRAVTDTQYF.

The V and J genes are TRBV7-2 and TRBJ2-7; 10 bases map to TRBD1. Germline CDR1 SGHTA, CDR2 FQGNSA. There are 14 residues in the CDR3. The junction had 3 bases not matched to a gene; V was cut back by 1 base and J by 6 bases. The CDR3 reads CASSLVTGGGEQYF. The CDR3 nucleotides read TGTGCCAGCAGCTTAGTGACAGGGGGCGGCGAGCAGTACTTC.

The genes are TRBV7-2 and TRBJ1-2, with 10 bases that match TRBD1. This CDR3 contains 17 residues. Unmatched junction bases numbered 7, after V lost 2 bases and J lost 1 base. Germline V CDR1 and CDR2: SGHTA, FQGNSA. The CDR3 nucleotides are TGTGCCAGCAGCTTACGGGGACAGGGGCAGGATAACTATGGCTACACCTTC. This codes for CASSLRGQGQDNYGYTF. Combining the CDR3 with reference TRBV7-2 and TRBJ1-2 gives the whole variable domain GAGVSQSPSNKVTEKGKDVELRCDPISGHTALYWYRQSLGQGLEFLIYFQGNSAPDKSGLPSDRFSAERTGGSVSTLTIQRTQQEDSAVYLCASSLRGQGQDNYGYTFGSGTRLTVV.

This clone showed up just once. CDR3: CASRSQGRGTEAFF. DNA of the CDR3: TGTGCCAGCAGATCACAGGGTCGAGGGACTGAAGCTTTCTTT. The chain combines TRBV7-8 with TRBJ1-1, with D possibly TRBD1 on 6 matching bases. The CDR3 spans 14 residues. The germline V gene has CDR1 SGHVS and CDR2 FQNEAQ. V lost 6 bases, J lost 5 bases, and 16 bases lay in between.

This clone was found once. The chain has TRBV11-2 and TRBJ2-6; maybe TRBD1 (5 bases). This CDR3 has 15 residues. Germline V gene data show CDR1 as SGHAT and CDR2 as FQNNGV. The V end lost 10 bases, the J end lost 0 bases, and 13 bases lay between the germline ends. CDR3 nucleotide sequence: TGTGCCACTCCACCCAGGGTCTCTGGGGCCAACGTCCTGACTTTC. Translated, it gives CATPPRVSGANVLTF. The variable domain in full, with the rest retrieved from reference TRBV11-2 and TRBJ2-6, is EAGVAQSPRYKIIEKRQSVAFWCNPISGHATLYWYQQILGQGPKLLIQFQNNGVVDDSQLPKDRFSAERLKGVDSTLKIQPAKLEDSAVYLCATPPRVSGANVLTFGAGSRLTVL.

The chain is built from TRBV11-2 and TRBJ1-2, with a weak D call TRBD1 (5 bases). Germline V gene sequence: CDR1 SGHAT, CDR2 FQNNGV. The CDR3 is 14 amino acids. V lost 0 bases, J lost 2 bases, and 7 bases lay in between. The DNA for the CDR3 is TGTGCCAGCAGCTTAGATGCAGGGAACTATGGCTACACCTTC. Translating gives CASSLDAGNYGYTF. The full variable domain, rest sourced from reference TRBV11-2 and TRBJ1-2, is EAGVAQSPRYKIIEKRQSVAFWCNPISGHATLYWYQQILGQGPKLLIQFQNNGVVDDSQLPKDRFSAERLKGVDSTLKIQPAKLEDSAVYLCASSLDAGNYGYTFGSGTRLTVV.

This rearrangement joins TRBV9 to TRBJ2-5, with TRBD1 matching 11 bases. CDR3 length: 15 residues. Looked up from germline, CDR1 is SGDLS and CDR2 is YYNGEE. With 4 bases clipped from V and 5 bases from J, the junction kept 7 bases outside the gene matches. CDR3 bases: TGTGCCAGCAGCATAGGGACAGGGGGGAGGGAGACCCAGTACTTC. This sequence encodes CASSIGTGGRETQYF.

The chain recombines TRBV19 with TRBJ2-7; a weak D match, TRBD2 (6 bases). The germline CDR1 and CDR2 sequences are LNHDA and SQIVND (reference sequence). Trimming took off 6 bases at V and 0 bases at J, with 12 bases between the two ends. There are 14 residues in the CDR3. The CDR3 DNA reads TGTGCCAGTAGCCCCCTGGGGGGCTCCTACGAGCAGTACTTC. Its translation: CASSPLGGSYEQYF.

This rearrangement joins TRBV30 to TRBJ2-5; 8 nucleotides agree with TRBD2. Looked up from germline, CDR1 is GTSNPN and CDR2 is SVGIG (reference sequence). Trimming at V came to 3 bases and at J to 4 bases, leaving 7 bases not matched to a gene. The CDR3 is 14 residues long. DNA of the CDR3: TGTGCCTGGAGCTCAGCGGGAGTTCCAGAGACCCAGTACTTC. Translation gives CAWSSAGVPETQYF.

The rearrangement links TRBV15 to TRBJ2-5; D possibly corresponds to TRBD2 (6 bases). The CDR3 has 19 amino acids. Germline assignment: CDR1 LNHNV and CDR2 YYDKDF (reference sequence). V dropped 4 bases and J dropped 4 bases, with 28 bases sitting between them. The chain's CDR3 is CATSTDNGPRRDLGETQYF. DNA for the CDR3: TGTGCCACCAGCACAGACAACGGACCTCGGCGGGACCTTGGAGAGACCCAGTACTTC.

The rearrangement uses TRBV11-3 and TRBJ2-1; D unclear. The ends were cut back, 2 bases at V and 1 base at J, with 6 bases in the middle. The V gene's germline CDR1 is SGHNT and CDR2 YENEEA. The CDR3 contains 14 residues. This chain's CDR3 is CASSLSSSYNEQFF. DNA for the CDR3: TGTGCCAGCAGCTTATCGAGTTCCTACAATGAGCAGTTCTTC.

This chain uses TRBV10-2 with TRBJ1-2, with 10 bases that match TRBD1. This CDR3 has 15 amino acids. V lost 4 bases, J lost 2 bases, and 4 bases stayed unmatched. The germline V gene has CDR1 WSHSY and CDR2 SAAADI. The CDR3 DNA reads TGCGCCAGCAGTGTGACAGGGGGCGGGAACTATGGCTACACCTTC. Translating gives CASSVTGGGNYGYTF.

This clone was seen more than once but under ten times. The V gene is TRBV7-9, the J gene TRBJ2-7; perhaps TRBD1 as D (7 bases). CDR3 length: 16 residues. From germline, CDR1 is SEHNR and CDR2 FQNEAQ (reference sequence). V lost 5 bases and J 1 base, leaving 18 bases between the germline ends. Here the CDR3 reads CASSDRSTGRSYEQYF. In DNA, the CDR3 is TGTGCCAGCAGCGATCGCTCGACAGGGAGGTCCTACGAGCAGTACTTC.

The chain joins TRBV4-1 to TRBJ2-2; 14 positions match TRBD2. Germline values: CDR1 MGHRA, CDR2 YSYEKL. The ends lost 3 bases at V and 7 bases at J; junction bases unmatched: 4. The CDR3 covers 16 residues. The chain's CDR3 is CASSQGLAGVSGELFF. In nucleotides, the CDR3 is TGCGCCAGCAGCCAGGGACTAGCGGGAGTGAGCGGGGAGCTGTTTTTT.

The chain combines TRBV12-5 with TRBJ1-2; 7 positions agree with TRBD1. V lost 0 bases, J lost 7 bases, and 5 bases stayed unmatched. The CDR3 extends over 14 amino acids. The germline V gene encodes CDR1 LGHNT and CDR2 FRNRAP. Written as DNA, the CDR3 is TGTGCTAGTGGTTTGGTACTAGGGGGCGGTGGCTACACCTTC. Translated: CASGLVLGGGGYTF. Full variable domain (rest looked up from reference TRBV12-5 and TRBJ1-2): DARVTQTPRHKVTEMGQEVTMRCQPILGHNTVFWYRQTMMQGLELLAYFRNRAPLDDSGMPKDRFSAEMPDATLATLKIQPSEPRDSAVYFCASGLVLGGGGYTFGSGTRLTVV.

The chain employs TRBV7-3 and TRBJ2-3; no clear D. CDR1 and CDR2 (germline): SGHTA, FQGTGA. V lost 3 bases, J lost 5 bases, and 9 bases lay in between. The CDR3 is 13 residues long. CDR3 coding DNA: TGTGCCAGCAGCTTGAACCACAAAGATACGCAGTATTTT. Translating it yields CASSLNHKDTQYF.

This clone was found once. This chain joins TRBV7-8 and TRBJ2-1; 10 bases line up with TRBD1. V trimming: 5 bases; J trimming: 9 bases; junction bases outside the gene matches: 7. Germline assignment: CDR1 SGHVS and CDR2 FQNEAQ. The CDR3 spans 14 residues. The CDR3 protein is CASSRQGAHSEQFF. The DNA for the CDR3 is TGTGCCAGCAGCAGACAGGGGGCGCACAGTGAGCAGTTCTTC.

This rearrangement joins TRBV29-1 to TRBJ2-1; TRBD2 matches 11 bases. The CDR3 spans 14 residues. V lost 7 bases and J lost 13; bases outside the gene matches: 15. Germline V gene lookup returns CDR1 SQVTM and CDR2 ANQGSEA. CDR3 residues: CSGQLAGEVFGQFF. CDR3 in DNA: TGCAGCGGACAACTAGCGGGAGAAGTCTTCGGACAGTTCTTC.

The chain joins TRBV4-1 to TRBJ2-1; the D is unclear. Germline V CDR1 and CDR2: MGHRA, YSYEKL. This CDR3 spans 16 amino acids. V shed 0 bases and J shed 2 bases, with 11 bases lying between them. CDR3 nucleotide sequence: TGCGCCAGCAGCCAAGATCAGTGGCCGACCTACAATGAGCAGTTCTTC. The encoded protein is CASSQDQWPTYNEQFF.

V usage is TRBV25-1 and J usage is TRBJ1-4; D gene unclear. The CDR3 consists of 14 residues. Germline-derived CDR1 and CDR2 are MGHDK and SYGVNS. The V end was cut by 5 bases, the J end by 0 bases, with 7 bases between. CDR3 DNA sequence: TGTGCCAGCAGTTCGGGGACAACTAATGAAAAACTGTTTTTT. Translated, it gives CASSSGTTNEKLFF.

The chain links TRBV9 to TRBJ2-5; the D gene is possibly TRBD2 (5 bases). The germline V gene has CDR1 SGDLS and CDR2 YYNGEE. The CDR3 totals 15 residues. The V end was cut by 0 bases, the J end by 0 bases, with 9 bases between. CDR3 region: CASSVEDFYQETQYF. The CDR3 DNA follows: TGTGCCAGCAGCGTAGAGGACTTTTACCAAGAGACCCAGTACTTC.

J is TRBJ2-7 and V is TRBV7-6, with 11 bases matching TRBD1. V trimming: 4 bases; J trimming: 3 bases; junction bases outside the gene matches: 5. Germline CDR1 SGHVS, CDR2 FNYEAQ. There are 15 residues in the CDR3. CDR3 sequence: CASSSKGQGVYEQYF. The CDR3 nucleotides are TGTGCCAGCAGCTCCAAGGGACAGGGGGTCTACGAGCAGTACTTC.

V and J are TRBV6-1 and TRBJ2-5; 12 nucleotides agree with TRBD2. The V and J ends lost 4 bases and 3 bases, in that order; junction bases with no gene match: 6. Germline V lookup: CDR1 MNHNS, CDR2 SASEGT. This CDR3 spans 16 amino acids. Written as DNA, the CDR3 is TGTGCCAGCAGTGCATCTAGCGGGAGGGCGAAAGAGACCCAGTACTTC. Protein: CASSASSGRAKETQYF.

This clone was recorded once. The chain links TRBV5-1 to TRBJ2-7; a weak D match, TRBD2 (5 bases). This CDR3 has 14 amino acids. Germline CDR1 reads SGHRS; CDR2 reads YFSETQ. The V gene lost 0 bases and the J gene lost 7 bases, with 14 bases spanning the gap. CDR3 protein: CASSLGPRGPEQYF. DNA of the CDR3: TGCGCCAGCAGCTTGGGGCCCCGGGGTCCAGAGCAGTACTTC.

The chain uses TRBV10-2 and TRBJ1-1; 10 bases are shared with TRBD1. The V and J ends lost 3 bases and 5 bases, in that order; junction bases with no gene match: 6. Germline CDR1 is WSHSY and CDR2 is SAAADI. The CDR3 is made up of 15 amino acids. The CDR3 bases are TGCGCCAGCAGTGACCTATGGACAGGGGGGACTGAAGCTTTCTTT. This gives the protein CASSDLWTGGTEAFF.